This is a list of T cell receptor beta chains from one sample in a study of blood T cell repertoires in COVID-19. The assay was immunoSEQ multiplex PCR, and TCRdb's table has in-frame clones only and misses some. The table has about 300,000 clones, roughly 86% seen once; the top ten hold around 1.9%. Sample: peripheral blood. These receptors originate from a woman aged 30 to 39 with COVID-19, enrolled during active disease. Both conserved end residues are part of each CDR3. A D gene is named only where the DNA matches it firmly. Size is omitted from some rows. Given values are once, few, many or a class for expanded clones.

>NA|TRBJ1-2|once|TRBV28
TGTGCCAGCAGTTTGCTTTCGGACAGAAGTAACTATGGCTACACCTTC
CASSLLSDRSNYGYTF
>TRBD2|TRBJ2-7|NA|TRBV30
TGTGCCTGGAGTATACTAGCGGGTAGCTACGAGCAGTACTTC
CAWSILAGSYEQYF
>NA|TRBJ1-1|NA|TRBV18
TGTGCCAGCTCACCATTTGGAGCGGAAGGCACTGAAGCTTTCTTT
CASSPFGAEGTEAFF
>NA|TRBJ1-2|once|TRBV3-1/TRBV3-2
TGTGCCAGCAGCCCATTGGCAGTTCATGGCTACACCTTC
CASSPLAVHGYTF
>TRBD2|TRBJ2-3|NA|TRBV6-2/TRBV6-3
TGTGCCAGCAGTTACCCCCAGGGACTAGCGGGGGGGCCGGATACGCAGTATTTT
CASSYPQGLAGGPDTQYF
>NA|TRBJ2-7|NA|TRBV4-2
TGTGCCAGCAGCCAAGGGGGCGGCGAGCAGTACTTC
CASSQGGGEQYF
>NA|TRBJ2-3|NA|TRBV19
TGTGCCAGTATGGCCAGGGGTAGAGGCACAGATACGCAGTATTTT
CASMARGRGTDTQYF
>NA|TRBJ1-1|NA|TRBV19
TGTGCCTCCCACCGCGGGAACACTGAAGCTTTCTTT
CASHRGNTEAFF
>TRBD2|TRBJ2-5|NA|TRBV19
TGTGCCAGTAGTAGCGGACTAGCGGCACAAGAGACCCAGTACTTC
CASSSGLAAQETQYF
>TRBD2|TRBJ2-1|NA|TRBV19
TGTGCCAGTAGGTTCGGGGGGTTCGACAATGAGCAGTTCTTC
CASRFGGFDNEQFF
>NA|TRBJ1-1|NA|TRBV28
TGTGCCAGCATCCCGGGAGGGCTCACTGAAGCTTTCTTT
CASIPGGLTEAFF
>NA|TRBJ1-1|NA|TRBV7-9
TGTGCCAGCAGCTGGAGTGGTAGTGAAGCTTTCTTT
CASSWSGSEAFF
>NA|TRBJ1-6|NA|TRBV10-3
TGTGCCATCAGGGAGTGGAGCTCCTATAATTCACCCCTCCACTTT
CAIREWSSYNSPLHF
>TRBD1|TRBJ1-2|NA|TRBV11-2
TGTGCCAGCAGACCGACAGGGTATTTCTCTGGCTACACCTTC
CASRPTGYFSGYTF
>NA|TRBJ1-6|NA|TRBV3-1/TRBV3-2
TGTGCCAGCAGCCAAGAGATAACTTACCGGGAACAAAATAATTCACCCCTCCACTTT
CASSQEITYREQNNSPLHF
>NA|TRBJ1-4|NA|TRBV6-6
TGTGCCAGCAGGGAGGGAAAACTGTTTTTT
CASREGKLFF
>NA|TRBJ2-5|NA|TRBV6-5
TGTGCCACACGGCTTTCCGCTAGCGAGACCCAGTACTTC
CATRLSASETQYF
>NA|TRBJ1-1|NA|TRBV5-1
TGCGCCAGCAGCGCGACGCAGGCGAACACTGAAGCTTTCTTT
CASSATQANTEAFF
>NA|TRBJ2-5|NA|TRBV27
TGTGCCAGCAGTGCCAGGGGGGCCCAGTACTTC
CASSARGAQYF
>NA|TRBJ1-2|few|TRBV7-9
TGTGCCAGCAGCTTCGGTCCGGGACAACTCTATGGCTACACCTTC
CASSFGPGQLYGYTF
>NA|TRBJ2-7|NA|TRBV7-9
TGTGCCAGCAGCTTAGGGCCCCAAGAGCAGTACTTC
CASSLGPQEQYF
>TRBD1|TRBJ1-2|NA|TRBV7-2
TGTGCCAGCAGCTTCCGACAGGGGGCTGCTGGCTACACCTTC
CASSFRQGAAGYTF
>NA|TRBJ2-2|NA|TRBV9
TGTGCCAGCAGCGTAGATCTAGCCGGGGAGCTGTTTTTT
CASSVDLAGELFF
>NA|TRBJ1-1|NA|TRBV19
TGTGCCAGTAGTATCATGGGCGGGGGGAACACTGAAGCTTTCTTT
CASSIMGGGNTEAFF
>TRBD1|TRBJ1-4|NA|TRBV7-2
TGTGCCAGCAGCACAAGACAGGGGCTCGGCACTAATGAAAAACTGTTTTTT
CASSTRQGLGTNEKLFF
>NA|TRBJ2-2|NA|TRBV19
TGTGCCAGTAGTATAGATACCAGATACACCGGGGAGCTGTTTTTT
CASSIDTRYTGELFF
>TRBD1|TRBJ1-5|NA|TRBV2
TGTGCCAGCAGGCGGGACAGGGGAGGAAGCAATCAGCCCCAGCATTTT
CASRRDRGGSNQPQHF
>TRBD1|TRBJ1-5|NA|TRBV15
TGTGCCACCAGCAGAGATAGGGGGCCTCAGCCCCAGCATTTT
CATSRDRGPQPQHF
>TRBD1|TRBJ1-2|NA|TRBV6-5
TGTGCCAGCAGCGGGGACAGACGAAGCTATGGCTACACCTTC
CASSGDRRSYGYTF
>NA|TRBJ1-5|once|TRBV6-1
TGTGCCAGCAGTGAAGGCGGCTTTCGGTATCAGCCCCAGCATTTT
CASSEGGFRYQPQHF
>TRBD2|TRBJ2-7|NA|TRBV4-3
TGCGCCAGCAGCCAAGATGGTCGGCGCGTCGGGGGGGGGCAACCCTACGAGCAGTACTTC
CASSQDGRRVGGGQPYEQYF